Listed below are T cell receptor beta chains from one sample, sequenced in a study of T cells after yellow fever vaccination. TCRdb used MiXCR to reprocess the 5' RACE reads, holding one entry per CDR3 protein. Of hundreds of thousands of distinct CDR3 sequences in the sample, approximately 13% were seen once. The input for sequencing was PBMCs, taken on the day of the yellow fever booster vaccination. The source of these receptors is a young man who received the YFV17D yellow fever vaccine. Each CDR3 is given with its conserved first and last residue. The order of the fields is CDR3 length, V gene, CDR3 protein.

>14|TRBV28
CATYRDSFYYGYTF
>15|TRBV24-1
CATSVPGLAGEIRYF
>13|TRBV29-1
CSVKGTGRNEQFF
>14|TRBV27
CASSFNRGKETQYF
>15|TRBV7-9
CASSATGQATYEQYF
>15|TRBV6-5
CASSYLREDPGELFF
>14|TRBV19
CASSTLAGKETQYF
>14|TRBV29-1
CSVPGQGRTGELFF
>14|TRBV20-1
CSAQMGSTNEKLFF
>16|TRBV7-9
CASSLTSGYSYNEQFF
>15|TRBV3-1
CASSQTGQRNTEAFF
>15|TRBV28
CASREAQGSGNTIYF
>13|TRBV10-3
CAISVQGADTQYF
>16|TRBV12-3/TRBV12-4
CASSRSTQLSNQPQHF
>14|TRBV28
CASSNPAPLKPQHF
>13|TRBV5-5
CASWRGGAREQFF
>14|TRBV6-2/TRBV6-3
CASSYSGVYNEQFF
>14|TRBV4-3
CASSHGTGGHGYTF
>14|TRBV28
CASSLSTVGDTQYF
>13|TRBV15
CATSRSGRDIQYF
>12|TRBV7-2
CASSHPNTEAFF
>18|TRBV5-3
CARSLASEPGQAAYEQYF
>12|TRBV28
CASSETGRNYTF
>13|TRBV20-1
CSARATTNQPQHF
>13|TRBV6-6
CASRPLSKGTQYF
>15|TRBV7-2
CASRLATGAPGELFF
>16|TRBV20-1
CSALGAGGDFGETQYF
>15|TRBV25-1
CASTIGTGAGETQYF
>16|TRBV19
CASSSGLAGWTNEQFF
>12|TRBV2
CASSEVTDEQFF
>15|TRBV11-3
CASSLELGSSGELFF
>16|TRBV23-1
CASPGTSGRLYNEQFF
>16|TRBV9
CASTAQGALNTGELFF
>17|TRBV6-5
CASSYSNPGASTGELFF
>16|TRBV6-5
CASSSGTGVMNTEAFF
>14|TRBV20-1
CSARDRDSTETQYF
>13|TRBV7-2
CASSPPGVDIQYF
>15|TRBV7-2
CASSLGPGQQETQYF
>18|TRBV11-2
CASSLWAVTSSSYNEQFF
>13|TRBV29-1
CSVKTGTSLEQYF
>13|TRBV7-6
CASSLTLRETQYF
>14|TRBV18
CASSDRGAGQPQHF
>9|TRBV29-1
CSVDGEQFF
>16|TRBV7-9
CASSPRRREGADTQYF
>19|TRBV9
CASSGGTPRGGVGYNEQFF
>17|TRBV12-3/TRBV12-4
CASSLVTRATGGDEAFF
>13|TRBV29-1
CSVARGLPYEQYF
>15|TRBV5-6
CASSLVGNSRTEAFF
>13|TRBV6-1
CASSPDGFYGYTF
>15|TRBV28
CASTSRLGGSSPLHF
>18|TRBV19
CASDGSGSSSPKTDTQYF
>14|TRBV7-9
CASSLGSGSPEQYF
>13|TRBV24-1
CATATGSTDTQYF
>11|TRBV20-1
CSVAALYEQYF
>16|TRBV4-2
CASSPWAGYSNQPQHF